This TCR beta chain was identified during a study of T cells of healthy individuals. Trimming pared 8 bases from V and 1 base from J, leaving 9 bases between. The CDR3 loop spans 13 amino acids. Looked up from germline, CDR1 is SNHLY and CDR2 is FYNNEI. From the 5' RACE reads, TCRdb called clonotypes with MiXCR, one entry per CDR3 protein. Of 41,000 or so distinct CDR3 sequences listed, more than 4.5% are singletons. The V gene is TRBV2, the J gene TRBJ1-5, with D tentatively TRBD1 (5 bases). The receptor was derived from a human donor in good health. In DNA form, the CDR3 reads TGTGCCAGCCACCGGGACAGCAATCAGCCCCAGCATTTT. Translated, it gives CASHRDSNQPQHF.